The 15 T cell receptor beta chains in this list originate from one sample, sequenced in a study of blood T cell repertoires in COVID-19 (dated by TCRdb to the early 2020s). Libraries were constructed by the immunoSEQ multiplex PCR assay. TCRdb took over this immuneACCESS table, retaining in-frame rearrangements with V and J assigned. Such tables are incomplete; in checked studies, under half of the missing clones stem from an unresolved V gene, and the remainder is unexplained. A total of 90,000 to 150,000 clones appear in this sample, 87% of them only once. Clones ranked in the top ten supply about 7.7% of the sample. The specimen was peripheral blood. The receptor source for this set is a human donor in a cohort sampled during active COVID-19.

The CDR3 protein is CASRREAGINSPLHF. For the CDR3, the DNA is TGTGCCAGCCGTAGGGAGGCAGGGATTAATTCACCCCTCCACTTT. This chain links TRBV7-9 with TRBJ1-6; possible D gene TRBD1, 5 bases. V was cut by 8 bases and J by 6 bases, with 17 bases left in between. This CDR3 has 15 residues. Germline V lookup: CDR1 SEHNR, CDR2 FQNEAQ (reference sequence). The whole variable domain, filled in from reference TRBV7-9 and TRBJ1-6, reads DTGVSQNPRHKITKRGQNVTFRCDPISEHNRLYWYRQTLGQGPEFLTYFQNEAQLEKSRLLSDRFSAERPKGSFSTLEIQRTEQGDSAMYLCASRREAGINSPLHFGNGTRLTVT.

The V gene is TRBV19, the J gene TRBJ1-1, with 12 bases identical to TRBD1. This CDR3 has 18 residues. Unmatched junction bases numbered 17, after V lost 7 bases and J lost 5 bases. Per germline, CDR1 LNHDA and CDR2 SQIVND (reference sequence). CDR3: CASTLNPPGQGARTEAFF. In nucleotides, the CDR3 is TGTGCCAGTACCCTGAACCCCCCGGGACAGGGGGCGCGGACTGAAGCTTTCTTT.

This chain joins TRBV5-1 and TRBJ2-7; TRBD2 matches 13 bases. Per germline, CDR1 SGHRS and CDR2 YFSETQ. V gave up 3 bases and J gave up 2 bases; unmatched junction bases: 5. This CDR3 is built from 16 residues. CDR3 residues: CASSSGLAGVAYEQYF. The CDR3 bases are TGCGCCAGCAGCTCCGGACTAGCGGGAGTGGCCTACGAGCAGTACTTC.

The chain combines TRBV3-1 (or the pseudogene TRBV3-2) with TRBJ1-2; D remains ambiguous. The CDR3 length is 12 residues. CDR1 and CDR2 from the germline V gene are LGHDT and YNNKEL (reference sequence). V shed 1 base and J shed 6 bases, with 6 bases lying between them. The CDR3 here is CASSQAVDGYTF. The CDR3 coding sequence is TGTGCCAGCAGCCAAGCGGTCGATGGCTACACCTTC.

The chain combines TRBV7-6 with TRBJ2-5, with unresolved D. The CDR3 sequence is 14 residues long. Per the germline V gene, CDR1 is SGHVS and CDR2 is FNYEAQ. V lost 2 bases, J lost 1 base, and 8 bases lay in between. DNA for the CDR3: TGTGCCAGCAGCTTAAGAGGAGTCCAAGAGACCCAGTACTTC. Amino acid sequence: CASSLRGVQETQYF.

The chain recombines TRBV24-1 with TRBJ1-2; no clear D gene. Trimming took off 3 bases at V and 0 bases at J, with 10 bases between the two ends. Germline CDR1 and CDR2: KGHDR and SFDVKD. This CDR3 comprises 15 residues. CDR3 bases: TGTGCCACCAGTGATGCCACAGTCACTAACTATGGCTACACCTTC. This codes for CATSDATVTNYGYTF.

The V and J genes are TRBV6-1 and TRBJ1-2, with D uncertain. Deletions cut 2 bases from V and 1 base from J, with 5 bases between. In germline, CDR1 is MNHNS, CDR2 SASEGT. This CDR3 contains 13 residues. Written as DNA, the CDR3 is TGTGCCAGCAGTGAACAGATTAACTATGGCTACACCTTC. Translation gives CASSEQINYGYTF.

This rearrangement joins TRBV27 to TRBJ2-3; TRBD1 aligns across 12 bases. After removal of 4 bases from V and 4 bases from J, the junction contained 12 bases not matched to a gene. Germline V CDR1 and CDR2: MNHEY, SMNVEV (reference sequence). The CDR3 is made up of 18 amino acids. The CDR3 reads CASSSGTGGVWAADTQYF. The CDR3 nucleotides read TGTGCCAGCAGTTCCGGGACAGGGGGCGTTTGGGCCGCAGATACGCAGTATTTT.

The DNA for the CDR3 is TGTGCCAGTAGTTCCCGGGAAGTTCTACTTCCCTACGAGCAGTACTTC. This sequence encodes CASSSREVLLPYEQYF. This chain uses TRBV19 with TRBJ2-7; perhaps TRBD2 as D (5 bases). Deletions cut 5 bases from V and 2 bases from J, with 19 bases between. Per the germline V gene, CDR1 is LNHDA and CDR2 is SQIVND (reference sequence). The CDR3 is made up of 16 amino acids.

The J gene is TRBJ2-7, the V gene TRBV18, with 11 bases fitting TRBD2. Germline CDR1 and CDR2: KGHSH and LQKENI. V shed 4 bases and J 4 bases; nucleotides not matched to a gene: 3. The CDR3 extends over 14 amino acids. The DNA for the CDR3 is TGTGCCAGCTCACGATCTAGCGGGAGGTACGAGCAGTACTTC. Translating gives CASSRSSGRYEQYF.

The chain is built from TRBV7-5 and TRBJ1-5; TRBD1 is the table's D call and was not checked against the DNA. TRBV7-5 is labeled a pseudogene. The CDR3 spans 16 residues. The CDR3 protein is CVRSLEGRGLKQPQHF. The CDR3 coding sequence is TGTGTCAGAAGCTTAGAGGGCAGGGGCCTTAAACAGCCCCAGCATTTT.

The genes are TRBV19 and TRBJ1-1, with 7 bases matching TRBD1. Looked up from germline, CDR1 is LNHDA and CDR2 is SQIVND (reference sequence). The CDR3 is 14 amino acids. The V and J ends lost 5 bases and 5 bases, in that order; junction bases with no gene match: 8. CDR3 loop: CASSRDRQITEAFF. In DNA form, the CDR3 reads TGTGCCAGTAGTCGGGACAGACAAATAACTGAAGCTTTCTTT.

The rearrangement joins TRBV27 to TRBJ2-3, with 8 bases matching TRBD2. The CDR3 has 16 amino acids. After removal of 1 base from V and 3 bases from J, the junction contained 6 bases not matched to a gene. Per germline, CDR1 MNHEY and CDR2 SMNVEV (reference sequence). The CDR3 region has the DNA TGTGCCAGCAGTTTATTCGGACTAGCTAGTACAGATACGCAGTATTTT. This codes for CASSLFGLASTDTQYF.

V and J are TRBV5-1 and TRBJ1-2, with D unresolved. V gave up 5 bases and J gave up 3 bases, with 11 bases separating them. This CDR3 comprises 13 residues. Germline loops: CDR1 SGHRS, CDR2 YFSETQ. This CDR3 reads CASRLNGDYGYTF. Written as DNA, the CDR3 is TGCGCCAGCAGGTTGAATGGAGACTATGGCTACACCTTC.

The genes are TRBV29-1 and TRBJ2-1, with 8 bases fitting TRBD1. The CDR3 extends over 14 amino acids. Germline V lookup: CDR1 SQVTM, CDR2 ANQGSEA. Trimming took 8 bases from V and 3 from J; bases not matched to a gene: 9. The CDR3 is CSTHSGGNYNEQFF. The CDR3 DNA reads TGCAGCACTCATTCAGGGGGCAACTACAATGAGCAGTTCTTC.